The sequence of this T cell receptor beta chain was determined in a study of graft-versus-host responses after intestinal transplantation. Study-level results: The marrow of recipients harbored GvH clones, and ileum or blood showed some of them first. The study found high graft-versus-host to host-versus-graft clonal ratios in allografts of patients with graft-donor T cell macrochimerism.

Sequencing was performed with immunoSEQ multiplex PCR; in TCRdb, only in-frame clones are kept and a portion is missing. The top ten clones hold about 0.23% of a sample with more than 40,000 clones, approximately 96% of them seen once. Remarks on this clone: Antigen: not known.

This TCR was sampled from a human donor who was the organ donor for an intestinal transplant. Material: unstimulated CD8+ T cells sorted from spleen or lymph node cells, obtained before transplant.

The DNA for the CDR3 is TGCGCCAGCAGCGTTGGGGTGGACTATGGCTACACCTTC. As protein: CASSVGVDYGYTF. The V and J genes are TRBV4-1 and TRBJ1-2; the D is unclear. Trimming took off 5 bases at V and 3 bases at J, with 10 bases between the two ends. The CDR3 spans 13 residues. Germline V CDR1 and CDR2: MGHRA, YSYEKL.